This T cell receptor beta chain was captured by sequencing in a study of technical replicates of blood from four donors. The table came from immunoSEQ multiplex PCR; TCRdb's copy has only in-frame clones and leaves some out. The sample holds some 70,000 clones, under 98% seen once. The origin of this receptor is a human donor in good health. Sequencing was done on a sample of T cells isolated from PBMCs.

CDR3 protein: CASSYRGGYEQYF. The CDR3 nucleotides are TGTGCCAGCAGTTACAGGGGCGGCTACGAGCAGTACTTC. The genes are TRBV6-5 and TRBJ2-7; D might be TRBD1 (5 bases). Germline V lookup: CDR1 MNHEY, CDR2 SVGAGI. V was clipped by 2 bases and J by 3 bases, with 8 bases between them. The CDR3 extends over 13 amino acids.